The T cell receptor beta chain described here comes from a study of blood T cell repertoires in COVID-19. About the research overall: Samples representing acute and convalescent COVID-19 were sourced from the United States, Italy and Spain. T cells, B-cell-depleted T cells, or PBMCs provided the cDNA or gDNA that served as material.

The length of the CDR3 is 16 residues. J lost 0 bases, V lost 7 bases, and 11 bases had no gene match. Germline CDR1 MDHEN, CDR2 SYDVKM. Original analysis: Amplification of reference gene primers was used by the study to estimate nucleated cell counts. Repertoires were generated with immunoSEQ multiplex PCR, while TCRdb's copy carries only in-frame clones and drops some. The DNA gave D and trimming, while V, J and clone size come from that table. The sample carries a few hundred thousand clones, approximately 81% recorded once. V gene TRBV28 combines with J gene TRBJ1-2; 7 nucleotides agree with TRBD1. Sequenced material: peripheral blood. The clonotype was recovered from a woman older than 75 with acute or convalescent COVID-19. CDR3 in amino acids: CASNLKTGNSNYGYTF. CDR3 coding DNA: TGTGCCAGCAATCTGAAGACAGGGAACTCTAACTATGGCTACACCTTC.